The TCR beta chain described here comes from a study of blood T cells in healthy people across ages. In this sample, this clonotype turned up once. Its antigen is unidentified. CDR3 length: 16 residues. Trimming cost V 4 bases and J 5 bases, with 20 bases left between them. Study conclusions and caveats: Without sorted subsets, naive and antigen-experienced compartments could not be conclusively compared. Both higher diversity and more naive CD4+ cells marked long-lived donors when set against aged donors.

With a J-beta primer mix and a sample-barcoded 5' primer, a second PCR ran roughly 6 to 11 cycles. TCRdb re-called the 5' RACE reads with MiXCR, one entry per CDR3 protein. The table has over a million distinct CDR3 sequences, almost 60% seen once. V gene TRBV12-3 or TRBV12-4 combines with J gene TRBJ1-1; perhaps TRBD1 as D (6 bases). The TCR comes from a man aged 18 to 30 in good health. Sequencing was done on a sample of blood. Here the CDR3 reads CASSYTTGPGGTEAFF. DNA for the CDR3: TGTGCCAGCAGTTATACTACAGGGCCGGGAGGAACTGAAGCTTTCTTT.